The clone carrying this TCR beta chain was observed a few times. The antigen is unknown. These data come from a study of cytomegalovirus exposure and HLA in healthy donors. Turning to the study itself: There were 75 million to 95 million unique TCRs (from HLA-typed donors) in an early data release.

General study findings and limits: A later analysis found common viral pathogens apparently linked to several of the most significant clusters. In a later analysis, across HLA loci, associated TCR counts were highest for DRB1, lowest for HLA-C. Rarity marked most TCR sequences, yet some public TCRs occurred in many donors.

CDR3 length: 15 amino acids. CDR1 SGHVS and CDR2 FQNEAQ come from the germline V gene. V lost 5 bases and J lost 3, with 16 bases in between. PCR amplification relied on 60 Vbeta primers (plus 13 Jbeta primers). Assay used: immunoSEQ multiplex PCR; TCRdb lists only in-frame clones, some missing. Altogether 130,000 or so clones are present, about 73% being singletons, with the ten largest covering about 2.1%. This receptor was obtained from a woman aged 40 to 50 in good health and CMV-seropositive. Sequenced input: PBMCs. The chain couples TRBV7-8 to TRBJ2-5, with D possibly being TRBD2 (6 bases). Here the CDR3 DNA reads TGTGCCAGCAGCCCGAGGCGGGGCGGGGAAGAGACCCAGTACTTC. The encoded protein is CASSPRRGGEETQYF.